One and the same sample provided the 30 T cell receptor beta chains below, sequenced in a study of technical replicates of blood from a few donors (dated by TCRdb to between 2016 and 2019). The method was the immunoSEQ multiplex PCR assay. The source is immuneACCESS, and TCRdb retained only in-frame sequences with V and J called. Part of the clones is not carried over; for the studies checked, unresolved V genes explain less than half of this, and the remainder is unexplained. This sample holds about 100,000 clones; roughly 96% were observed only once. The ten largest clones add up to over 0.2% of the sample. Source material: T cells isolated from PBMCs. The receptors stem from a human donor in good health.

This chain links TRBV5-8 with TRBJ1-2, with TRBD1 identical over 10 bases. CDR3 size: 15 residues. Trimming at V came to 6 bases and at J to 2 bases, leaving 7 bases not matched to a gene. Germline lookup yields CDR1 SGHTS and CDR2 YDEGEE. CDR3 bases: TGTGCCAGCAACCTTGGACAGGGGGTAAACTATGGCTACACCTTC. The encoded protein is CASNLGQGVNYGYTF.

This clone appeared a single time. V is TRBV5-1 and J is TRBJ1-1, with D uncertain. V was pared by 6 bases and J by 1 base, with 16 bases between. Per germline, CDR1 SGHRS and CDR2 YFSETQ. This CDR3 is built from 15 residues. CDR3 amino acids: CASMSGFEGNTEAFF. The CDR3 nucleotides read TGCGCCAGCATGTCCGGGTTCGAAGGGAACACTGAAGCTTTCTTT.

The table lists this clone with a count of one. The CDR3 region is CASSYSAQSTDTQYF. CDR3 DNA sequence: TGTGCCAGCAGTTACTCGGCCCAGAGCACAGATACGCAGTATTTT. V and J are TRBV6-6 and TRBJ2-3; D unresolved. The V gene's germline CDR1 is MNHNY and CDR2 SVGAGI (reference sequence). The CDR3 length is 15 residues. Trimming left V 0 bases short and J 0 bases short, with 7 bases between.

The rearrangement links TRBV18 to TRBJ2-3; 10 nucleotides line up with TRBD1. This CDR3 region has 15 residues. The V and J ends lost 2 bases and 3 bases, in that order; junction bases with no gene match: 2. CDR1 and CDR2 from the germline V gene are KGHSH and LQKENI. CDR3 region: CASSPGQGVTDTQYF. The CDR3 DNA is TGTGCCAGCTCACCAGGACAGGGGGTTACAGATACGCAGTATTTT.

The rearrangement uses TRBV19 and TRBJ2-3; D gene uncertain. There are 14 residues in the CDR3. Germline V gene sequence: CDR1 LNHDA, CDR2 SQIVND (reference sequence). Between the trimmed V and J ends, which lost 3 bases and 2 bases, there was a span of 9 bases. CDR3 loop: CASSISDSTDTQYF. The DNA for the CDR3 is TGTGCCAGTAGTATTTCCGACTCCACAGATACGCAGTATTTT.

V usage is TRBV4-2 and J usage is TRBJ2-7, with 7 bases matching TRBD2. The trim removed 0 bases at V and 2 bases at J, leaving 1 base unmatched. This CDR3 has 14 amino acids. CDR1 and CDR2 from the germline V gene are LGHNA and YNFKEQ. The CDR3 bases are TGTGCCAGCAGCCAAGACGGGAGGACCTACGAGCAGTACTTC. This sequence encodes CASSQDGRTYEQYF.

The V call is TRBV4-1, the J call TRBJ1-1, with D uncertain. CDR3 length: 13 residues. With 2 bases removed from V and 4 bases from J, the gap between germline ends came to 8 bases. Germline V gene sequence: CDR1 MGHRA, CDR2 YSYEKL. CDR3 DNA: TGCGCCAGCAGCCAATTGCAAGCCACTGAAGCTTTCTTT. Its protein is CASSQLQATEAFF.

The CDR3 sequence is CASSQTGGDFPQYF. CDR3 nucleotide sequence: TGTGCCAGCTCGCAGACAGGGGGCGACTTTCCGCAGTACTTC. The chain couples TRBV18 to TRBJ2-7, with 10 bases identical to TRBD1. Per the germline V gene, CDR1 is KGHSH and CDR2 is LQKENI. With V trimmed by 6 bases and J by 9 bases, 11 bases remained unmatched. The CDR3 runs 14 residues. Based on the CDR3 plus reference TRBV18 and TRBJ2-7, the full variable domain is NAGVMQNPRHLVRRRGQEARLRCSPMKGHSHVYWYRQLPEEGLKFMVYLQKENIIDESGMPKERFSAEFPKEGPSILRIQQVVRGDSAAYFCASSQTGGDFPQYFGPGTRLTVT.

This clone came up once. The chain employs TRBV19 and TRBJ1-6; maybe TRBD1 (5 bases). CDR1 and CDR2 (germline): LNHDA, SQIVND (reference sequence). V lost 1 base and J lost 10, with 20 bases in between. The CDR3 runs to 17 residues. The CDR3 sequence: CASSIAYGAGHLSPLHF. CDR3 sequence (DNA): TGTGCCAGTAGTATAGCTTATGGGGCAGGACACTTGTCACCCCTCCACTTT.

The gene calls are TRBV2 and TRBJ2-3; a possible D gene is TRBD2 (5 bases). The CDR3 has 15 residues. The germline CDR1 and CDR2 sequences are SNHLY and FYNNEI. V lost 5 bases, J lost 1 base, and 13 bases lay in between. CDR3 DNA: TGTGCCAGCAGTACGCCGGACTGGGGCACAGATACGCAGTATTTT. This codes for CASSTPDWGTDTQYF.

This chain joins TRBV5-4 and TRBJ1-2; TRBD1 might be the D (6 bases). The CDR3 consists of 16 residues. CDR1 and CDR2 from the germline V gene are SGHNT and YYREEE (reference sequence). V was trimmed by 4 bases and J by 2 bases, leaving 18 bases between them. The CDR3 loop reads CASSPQTGKQNYGYTF. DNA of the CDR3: TGTGCCAGCAGCCCACAAACAGGGAAACAAAACTATGGCTACACCTTC.

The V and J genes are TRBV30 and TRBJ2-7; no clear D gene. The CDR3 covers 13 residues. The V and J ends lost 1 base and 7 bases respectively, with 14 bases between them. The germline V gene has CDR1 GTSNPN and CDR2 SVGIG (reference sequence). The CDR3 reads CAWSELRSGEQYF. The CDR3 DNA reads TGTGCCTGGAGTGAACTCCGGTCGGGTGAGCAGTACTTC. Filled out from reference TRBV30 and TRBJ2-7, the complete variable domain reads SQTIHQWPATLVQPVGSPLSLECTVEGTSNPNLYWYRQAAGRGLQLLFYSVGIGQISSEVPQNLSASRPQDRQFILSSKKLLLSDSGFYLCAWSELRSGEQYFGPGTRLTVT.

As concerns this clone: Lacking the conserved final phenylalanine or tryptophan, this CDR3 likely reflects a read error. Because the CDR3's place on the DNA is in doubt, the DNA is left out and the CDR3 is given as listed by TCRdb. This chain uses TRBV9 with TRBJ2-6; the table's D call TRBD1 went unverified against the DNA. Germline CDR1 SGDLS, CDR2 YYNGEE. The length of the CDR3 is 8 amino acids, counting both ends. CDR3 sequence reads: CASSVRQT.

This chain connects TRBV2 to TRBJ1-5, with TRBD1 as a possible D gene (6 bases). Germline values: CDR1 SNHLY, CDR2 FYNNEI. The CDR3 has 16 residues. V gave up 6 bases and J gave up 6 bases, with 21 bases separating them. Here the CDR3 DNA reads TGTGCCAGCAGCGCACAGGGAGAGGGTTCTAGTCAGCCCCAGCATTTT. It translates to CASSAQGEGSSQPQHF.

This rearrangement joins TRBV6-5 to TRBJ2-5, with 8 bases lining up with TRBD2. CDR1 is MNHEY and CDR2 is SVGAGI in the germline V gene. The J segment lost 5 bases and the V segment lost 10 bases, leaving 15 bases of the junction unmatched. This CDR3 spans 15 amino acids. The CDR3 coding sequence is TGTGCCACCCAGATAAACGGGGGGGGAGGGGAGACCCAGTACTTC. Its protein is CATQINGGGGETQYF.

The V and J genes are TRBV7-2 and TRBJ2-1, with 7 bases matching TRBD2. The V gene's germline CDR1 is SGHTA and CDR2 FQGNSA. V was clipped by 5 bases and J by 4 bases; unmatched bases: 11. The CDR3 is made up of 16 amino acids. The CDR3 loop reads CASSLFSGGAYNEQFF. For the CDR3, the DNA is TGTGCCAGCAGCCTCTTTTCGGGGGGAGCATACAATGAGCAGTTCTTC.

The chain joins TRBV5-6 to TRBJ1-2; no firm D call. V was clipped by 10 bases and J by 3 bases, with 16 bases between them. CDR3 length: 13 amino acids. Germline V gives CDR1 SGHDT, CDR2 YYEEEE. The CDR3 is CAGSRGLDYGYTF. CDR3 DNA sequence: TGTGCCGGCTCACGCGGGCTAGACTATGGCTACACCTTC. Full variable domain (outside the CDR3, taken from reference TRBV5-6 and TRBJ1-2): DAGVTQSPTHLIKTRGQQVTLRCSPKSGHDTVSWYQQALGQGPQFIFQYYEEEERQRGNFPDRFSGHQFPNYSSELNVNALLLGDSALYLCAGSRGLDYGYTFGSGTRLTVV.

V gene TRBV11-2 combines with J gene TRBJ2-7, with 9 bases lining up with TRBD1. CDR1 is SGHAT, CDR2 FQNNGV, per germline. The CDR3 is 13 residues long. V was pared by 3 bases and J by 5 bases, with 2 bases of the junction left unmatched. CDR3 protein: CASSLTGGDEQYF. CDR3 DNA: TGTGCCAGCAGCTTGACAGGGGGGGACGAGCAGTACTTC.

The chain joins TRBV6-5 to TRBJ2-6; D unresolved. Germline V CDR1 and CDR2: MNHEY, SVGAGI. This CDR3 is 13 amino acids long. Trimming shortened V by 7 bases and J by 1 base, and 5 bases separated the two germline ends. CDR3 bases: TGTGCCAGCAAAATATCTGGGGCCAACGTCCTGACTTTC. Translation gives CASKISGANVLTF.

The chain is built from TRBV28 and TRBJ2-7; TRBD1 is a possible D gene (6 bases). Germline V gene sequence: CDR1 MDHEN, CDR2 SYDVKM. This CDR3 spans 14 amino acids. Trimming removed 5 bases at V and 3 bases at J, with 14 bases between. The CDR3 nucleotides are TGTGCCAGCAGTGTCCCCAGGGGTGACTACGAGCAGTACTTC. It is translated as CASSVPRGDYEQYF.

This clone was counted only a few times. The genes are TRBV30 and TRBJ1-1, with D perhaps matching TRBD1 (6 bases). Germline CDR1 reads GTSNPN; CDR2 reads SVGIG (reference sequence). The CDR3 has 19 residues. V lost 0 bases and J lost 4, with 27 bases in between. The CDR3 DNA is TGTGCCTGGAGTGTACAAACGGTGGGAGCGGGGGCCTTAACCACTGAAGCTTTCTTT. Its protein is CAWSVQTVGAGALTTEAFF.

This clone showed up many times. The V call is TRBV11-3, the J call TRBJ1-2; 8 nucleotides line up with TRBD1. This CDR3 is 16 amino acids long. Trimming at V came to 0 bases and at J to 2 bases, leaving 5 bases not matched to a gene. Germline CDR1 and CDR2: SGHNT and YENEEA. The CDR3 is CASSLEGRQGNYGYTF. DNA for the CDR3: TGTGCCAGCAGCTTAGAGGGTCGACAGGGGAACTATGGCTACACCTTC.

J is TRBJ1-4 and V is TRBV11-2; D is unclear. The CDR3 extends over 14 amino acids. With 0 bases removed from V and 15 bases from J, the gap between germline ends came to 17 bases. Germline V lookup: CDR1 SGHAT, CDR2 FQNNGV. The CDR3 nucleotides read TGTGCCAGCAGCTTAGAGGTCAGCCGAAAGAGGGTGTTTTTT. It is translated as CASSLEVSRKRVFF.

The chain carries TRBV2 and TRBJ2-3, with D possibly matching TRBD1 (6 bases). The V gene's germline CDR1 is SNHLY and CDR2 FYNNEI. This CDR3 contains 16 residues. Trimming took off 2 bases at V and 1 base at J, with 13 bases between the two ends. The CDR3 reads CASSERAGQRTDTQYF. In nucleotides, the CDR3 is TGTGCCAGCAGTGAAAGGGCAGGACAGCGCACAGATACGCAGTATTTT.

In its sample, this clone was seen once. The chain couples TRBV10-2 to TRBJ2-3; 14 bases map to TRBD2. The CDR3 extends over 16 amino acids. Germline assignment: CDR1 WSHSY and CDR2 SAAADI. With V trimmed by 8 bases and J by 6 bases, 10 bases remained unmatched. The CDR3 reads CASVETSGRAGDTQYF. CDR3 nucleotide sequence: TGCGCCAGCGTGGAGACTAGCGGGAGGGCCGGTGATACGCAGTATTTT.

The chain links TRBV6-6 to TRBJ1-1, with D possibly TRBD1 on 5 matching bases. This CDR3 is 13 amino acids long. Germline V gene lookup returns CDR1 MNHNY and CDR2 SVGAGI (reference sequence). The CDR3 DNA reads TGTTCCGCCAGGCGGGGGGTGGGAACTGAAGCTTTCTTT. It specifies CSARRGVGTEAFF.

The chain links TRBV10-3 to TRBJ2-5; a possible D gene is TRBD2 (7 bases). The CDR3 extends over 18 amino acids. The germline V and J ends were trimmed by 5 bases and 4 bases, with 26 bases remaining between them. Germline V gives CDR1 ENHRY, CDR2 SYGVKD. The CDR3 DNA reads TGTGCCATCAGTACGACTAGGGCCTCGCGGGGGCAAAGAGAGACCCAGTACTTC. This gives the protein CAISTTRASRGQRETQYF.

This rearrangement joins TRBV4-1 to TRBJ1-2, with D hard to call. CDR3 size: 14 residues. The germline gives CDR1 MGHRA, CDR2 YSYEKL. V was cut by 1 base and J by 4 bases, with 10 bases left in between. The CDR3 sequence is CASSQGLEVYGYTF. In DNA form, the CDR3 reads TGCGCCAGCAGCCAAGGGTTAGAGGTCTATGGCTACACCTTC.

CDR3 nucleotide sequence: TGTGCCAGCAGCTCCAGACAGGCCGTATCGGGGGGGGCCAACGTCCTGACTTTC. It is translated as CASSSRQAVSGGANVLTF. The rearrangement uses TRBV5-4 and TRBJ2-6; tentatively, D is TRBD1 (6 bases). V lost 3 bases, J lost 4 bases, and 20 bases lay in between. Per germline, CDR1 SGHNT and CDR2 YYREEE (reference sequence). This CDR3 comprises 18 residues.

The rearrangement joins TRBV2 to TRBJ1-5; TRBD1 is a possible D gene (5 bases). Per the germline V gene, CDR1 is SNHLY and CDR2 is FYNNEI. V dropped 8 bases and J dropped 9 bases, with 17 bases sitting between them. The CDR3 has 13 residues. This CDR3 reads CASLRQGGGPQHF. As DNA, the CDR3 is TGTGCCAGCCTCAGGCAGGGAGGTGGGCCCCAGCATTTT. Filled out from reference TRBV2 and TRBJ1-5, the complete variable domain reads EPEVTQTPSHQVTQMGQEVILRCVPISNHLYFYWYRQILGQKVEFLVSFYNNEISEKSEIFDDQFSVERPDGSNFTLKIRSTKLEDSAMYFCASLRQGGGPQHFGDGTRLSIL.